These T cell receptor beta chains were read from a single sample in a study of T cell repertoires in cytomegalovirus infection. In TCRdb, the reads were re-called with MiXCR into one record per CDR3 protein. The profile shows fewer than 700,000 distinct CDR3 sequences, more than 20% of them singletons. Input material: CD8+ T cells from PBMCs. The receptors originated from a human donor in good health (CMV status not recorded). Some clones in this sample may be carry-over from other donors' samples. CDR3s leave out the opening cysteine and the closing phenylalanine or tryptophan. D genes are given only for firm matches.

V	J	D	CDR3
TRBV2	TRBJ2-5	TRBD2	ASSEPQRGGGTQY
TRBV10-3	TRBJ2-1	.	AIKVTTSNEQF
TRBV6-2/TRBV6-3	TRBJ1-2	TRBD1	ASRGLDRASANYGYT
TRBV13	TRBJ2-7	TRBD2	ASSPKTSGPSYEQY
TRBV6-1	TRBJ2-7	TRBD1	ASRGQAPYEQY
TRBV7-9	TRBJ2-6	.	ASSQLRSGANVLT
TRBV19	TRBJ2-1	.	ASNRRGVMNEQF
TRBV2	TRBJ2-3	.	ASVGGRTDTQY
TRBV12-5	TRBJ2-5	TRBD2	ASGRTSGDQETQY
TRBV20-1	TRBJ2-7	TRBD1	SARVSGTGGYEQY
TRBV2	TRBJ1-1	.	ASSPGTSEAF
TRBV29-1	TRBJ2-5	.	SILEGEETQY
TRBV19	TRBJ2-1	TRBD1	ASSPWTGGSYNEQF
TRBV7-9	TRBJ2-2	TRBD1	ASSLTGAANTGELF
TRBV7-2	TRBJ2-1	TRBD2	ASSPTSAYNEQF
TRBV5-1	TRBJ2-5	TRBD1	ASSFQGDRETQY
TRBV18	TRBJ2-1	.	ASSQWEDNYNEQF
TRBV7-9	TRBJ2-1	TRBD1	ASSLGATGGHEQF
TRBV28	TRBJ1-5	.	ASSTPEPNQPQH
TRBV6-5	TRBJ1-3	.	ASTEGGTGNTIY
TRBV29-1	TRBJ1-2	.	SVITGGHGYT
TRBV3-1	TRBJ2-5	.	ASSPRDGREQETQY
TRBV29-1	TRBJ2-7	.	SVGLTGYEQY
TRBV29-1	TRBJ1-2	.	STDEDGYT
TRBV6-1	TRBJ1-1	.	ASSEATSHRDSKAF
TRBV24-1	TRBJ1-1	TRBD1	ATISGQGGQAF
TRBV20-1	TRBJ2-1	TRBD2	SARVPLAGGVNEQF
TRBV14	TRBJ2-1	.	ASSHRQVKMKQF
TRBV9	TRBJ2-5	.	ASSPDGGTSQTQY
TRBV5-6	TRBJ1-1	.	ASQDPNTEAF
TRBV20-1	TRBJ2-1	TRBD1	SATGPGTGSYNEQF
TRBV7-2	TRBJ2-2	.	ASSPWTVPNTGELF
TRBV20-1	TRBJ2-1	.	SARRAISTEQF
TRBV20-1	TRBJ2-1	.	SAIQPLAGYNEQF